The clone carrying this T cell receptor (beta chain) showed up many times. Its antigen is currently unknown. This sample was included in a study of T-cell reconstitution after alpha-beta-depleted transplantation in children. General observations from the study: The high TCRbeta diversity at day 60 in some patients came from surviving recipient T cells and thymic progenitors. T cells produced anew were the main source of T-cell counts and diversity one year after transplant. At around two months after transplant, the alpha-beta T cells were reportedly derived from several hundred expanded clones that came from non-depleted graft cells.

Library preparation (for TCRbeta) was performed with unique molecular identifiers. TCRdb independently ran MiXCR on the PCR reads; one entry per CDR3 protein. The profile shows about 300,000 distinct CDR3 sequences, nearly 8% of them singletons. The receptor was isolated from a female patient aged 2-10 years who had a stem cell transplant for Fanconi anemia, so the T cells may come from the graft donor. Source: peripheral blood, taken 360 days after TCRalphabeta/CD19-depleted stem cell transplant.

The CDR3 region is CASSLTERSSYNSPLHF. DNA for the CDR3: TGCGCCAGCAGCTTGACGGAGCGCAGCTCCTATAATTCACCCCTCCACTTT. The chain is built from TRBV5-1 and TRBJ1-6; D is unresolved. Germline CDR1 is SGHRS and CDR2 is YFSETQ. V gave up 1 base and J gave up 0 bases, with 11 bases separating them. The CDR3 is made up of 17 amino acids.